This T cell receptor beta chain emerged from a study of T cells in localized non-small cell lung cancer. Study outcomes and limitations: Measurement of T cell clonality placed uninvolved adjacent lung highest, above the level in tumor. For the top 100 tumor clones, a median roughly 53 also appeared in adjacent lung.

With respect to this clone: Its antigen is unidentified.

Clones were read by immunoSEQ multiplex PCR, and TCRdb kept only the in-frame ones, dropping some. The sample lists more than 9,000 clones; around three quarters were seen once. CDR1 and CDR2 (germline): LNHDA, SQIVND (reference sequence). CDR3 size: 14 residues. Deletions cut 4 bases from V and 9 bases from J, with 16 bases between. The V and J genes are TRBV19 and TRBJ2-1; tentatively, D is TRBD1 (6 bases). This specimen was peripheral blood, taken before any cancer treatment. This sequence was found in a male donor aged 60 or over with stage I lung adenocarcinoma. DNA for the CDR3: TGTGCCAGTAGTACCCCCACAGGGTTCGGTGAGCAGTTCTTC. This translates into CASSTPTGFGEQFF.